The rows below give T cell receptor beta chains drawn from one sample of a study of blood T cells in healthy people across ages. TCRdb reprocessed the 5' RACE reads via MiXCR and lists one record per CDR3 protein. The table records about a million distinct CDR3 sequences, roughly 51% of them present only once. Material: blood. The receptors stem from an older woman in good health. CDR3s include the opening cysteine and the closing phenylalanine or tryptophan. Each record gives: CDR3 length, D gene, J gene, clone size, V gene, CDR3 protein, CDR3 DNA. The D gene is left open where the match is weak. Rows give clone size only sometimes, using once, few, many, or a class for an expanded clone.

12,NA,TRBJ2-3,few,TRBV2,CASRMGQDTQYF,TGTGCCAGCAGGATGGGCCAGGATACGCAGTATTTT
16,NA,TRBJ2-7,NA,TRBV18,CASSPDHLGAPYEQYF,TGTGCCAGCTCACCAGACCATCTGGGAGCCCCCTACGAGCAGTACTTC
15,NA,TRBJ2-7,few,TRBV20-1,CSASGGDGLYYEQYF,TGCAGTGCTAGTGGAGGGGACGGACTATACTACGAGCAGTACTTC
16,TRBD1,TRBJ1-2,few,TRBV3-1,CASSLPGQGSYYGYTF,TGTGCCAGCAGCCTACCGGGACAGGGATCTTACTATGGCTACACCTTC
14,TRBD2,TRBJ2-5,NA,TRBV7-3,CASSHGRGGETQYF,TGTGCCAGCAGCCACGGACGGGGGGGAGAGACCCAGTACTTC
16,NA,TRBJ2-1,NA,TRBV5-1,CASSTSGLLSENEQFF,TGCGCCAGCAGCACCTCGGGACTCCTCAGTGAGAATGAGCAGTTCTTC
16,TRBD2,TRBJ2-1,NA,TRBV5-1,CASSLVLAGRYNEQFF,TGCGCCAGCAGCCTCGTACTAGCGGGAAGATACAATGAGCAGTTCTTC
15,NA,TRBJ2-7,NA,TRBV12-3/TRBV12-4,CASQLSGGTSYEQYF,TGTGCCAGCCAACTTAGCGGAGGGACCTCCTACGAGCAGTACTTC
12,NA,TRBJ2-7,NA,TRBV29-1,CSVGHGRVEQYF,TGCAGCGTCGGTCATGGGCGAGTCGAGCAGTACTTC
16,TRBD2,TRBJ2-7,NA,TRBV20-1,CSAREALAERYNEQYF,TGCAGTGCTAGAGAGGCCCTAGCGGAGCGATACAATGAGCAGTACTTC
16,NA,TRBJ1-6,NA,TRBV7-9,CASSLARGWGNSPLHF,TGTGCCAGCAGCTTAGCGCGAGGATGGGGGAATTCACCCCTCCACTTT
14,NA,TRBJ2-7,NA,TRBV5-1,CASSSGQSLDEQYF,TGCGCCAGCAGCTCAGGACAGAGCCTAGACGAGCAGTACTTC
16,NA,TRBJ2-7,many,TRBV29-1,CSVELLRDTQGYEQYF,TGCAGCGTAGAACTCTTGCGGGACACCCAAGGATACGAGCAGTACTTC
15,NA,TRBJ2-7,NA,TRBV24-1,CATSERGTLYNEQYF,TGTGCCACCAGTGAAAGGGGGACGCTATACAATGAGCAGTACTTC
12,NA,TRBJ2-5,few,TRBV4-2,CASSQDDGTQYF,TGTGCCAGCAGCCAAGATGATGGGACCCAGTACTTC
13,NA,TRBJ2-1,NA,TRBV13,CASSVGSGNEQFF,TGTGCCAGCAGCGTAGGTAGCGGCAATGAGCAGTTCTTC
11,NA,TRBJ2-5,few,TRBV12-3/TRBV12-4,CASSFVQVQYF,TGTGCCAGCAGTTTTGTACAGGTCCAGTACTTC
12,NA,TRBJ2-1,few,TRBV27,CASNKGGNEQFF,TGTGCCAGCAACAAAGGGGGGAATGAGCAGTTCTTC
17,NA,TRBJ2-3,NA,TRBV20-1,CSAGHPGLKFSTDTQYF,TGCAGTGCCGGGCATCCAGGACTTAAGTTTAGCACAGATACGCAGTATTTT
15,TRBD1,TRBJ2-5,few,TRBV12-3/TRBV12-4,CASSQSKGTEETQYF,TGTGCCAGCAGTCAGTCTAAGGGGACAGAAGAGACCCAGTACTTC
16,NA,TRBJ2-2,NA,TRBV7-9,CASSSARGGATGELFF,TGTGCCAGCAGTTCGGCCCGGGGAGGCGCGACCGGGGAGCTGTTTTTT
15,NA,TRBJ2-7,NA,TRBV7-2,CASSPGRGEIYEQYF,TGTGCCAGCAGCCCGGGTAGGGGGGAGATCTACGAGCAGTACTTC
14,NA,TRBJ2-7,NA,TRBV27,CASRSSRVTYEQYF,TGTGCCAGCAGAAGCTCCCGGGTTACCTACGAGCAGTACTTC
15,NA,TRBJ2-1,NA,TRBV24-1,CATSVGTGGYNEQFF,TGTGCCACCAGTGTTGGGACGGGTGGTTACAATGAGCAGTTCTTC
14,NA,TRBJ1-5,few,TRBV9,CASSVGGRNQPQHF,TGTGCCAGCAGCGTAGGGGGTCGCAATCAGCCCCAGCATTTT
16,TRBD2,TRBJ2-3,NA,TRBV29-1,CSVGTSGRTSTDTQYF,TGCAGCGTTGGGACTAGCGGGAGGACTAGCACAGATACGCAGTATTTT
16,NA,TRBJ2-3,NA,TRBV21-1,CASSKFWLAGTDTQYF,TGTGCCAGCAGCAAATTCTGGCTAGCGGGCACAGATACGCAGTATTTT
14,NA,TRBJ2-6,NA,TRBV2,CASNALSGANVLTF,TGTGCCAGCAATGCTCTCTCTGGGGCCAACGTCCTGACTTTC
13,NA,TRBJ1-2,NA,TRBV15,CATSRDIWGLFTF,TGTGCCACCAGCAGAGACATCTGGGGACTCTTCACCTTC
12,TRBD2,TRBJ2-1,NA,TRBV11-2,CASSSAGGEQFF,TGTGCCAGCAGTAGTGCGGGAGGCGAACAGTTCTTC
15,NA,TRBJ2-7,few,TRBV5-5,CASSFRGAAAWEQYF,TGTGCCAGCAGTTTTAGGGGGGCAGCGGCGTGGGAGCAGTACTTC
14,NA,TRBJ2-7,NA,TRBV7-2,CASSHTATTYEQYF,TGTGCCAGTTCCCACACAGCGACGACCTACGAGCAGTACTTC
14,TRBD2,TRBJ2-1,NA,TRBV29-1,CSVILAGIDNEQFF,TGCAGCGTAATACTAGCGGGTATAGACAATGAGCAGTTCTTC
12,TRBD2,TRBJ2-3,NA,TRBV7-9,CASRASGDTQYF,TGTGCCAGCAGGGCTAGCGGAGATACGCAGTATTTT
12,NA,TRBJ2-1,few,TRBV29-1,CSVLDRYNEQFF,TGCAGCGTTCTTGACAGATACAATGAGCAGTTCTTC